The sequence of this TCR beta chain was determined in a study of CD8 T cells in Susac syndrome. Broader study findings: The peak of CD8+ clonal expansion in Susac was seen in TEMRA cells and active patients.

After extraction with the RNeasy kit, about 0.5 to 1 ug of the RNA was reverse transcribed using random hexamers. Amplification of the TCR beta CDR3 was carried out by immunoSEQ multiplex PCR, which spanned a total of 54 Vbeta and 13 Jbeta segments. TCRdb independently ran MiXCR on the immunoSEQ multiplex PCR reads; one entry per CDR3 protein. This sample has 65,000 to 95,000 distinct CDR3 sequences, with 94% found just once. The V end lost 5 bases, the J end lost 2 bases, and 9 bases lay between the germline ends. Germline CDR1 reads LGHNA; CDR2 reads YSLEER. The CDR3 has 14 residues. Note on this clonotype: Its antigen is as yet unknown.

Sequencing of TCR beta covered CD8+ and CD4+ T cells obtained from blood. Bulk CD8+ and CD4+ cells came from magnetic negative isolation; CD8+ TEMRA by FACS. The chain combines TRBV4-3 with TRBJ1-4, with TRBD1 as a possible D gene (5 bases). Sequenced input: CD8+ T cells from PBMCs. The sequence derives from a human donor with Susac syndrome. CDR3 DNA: TGCGCCAGCAGCGAAGGGGCGACTAATGAAAAACTGTTTTTT. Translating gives CASSEGATNEKLFF.